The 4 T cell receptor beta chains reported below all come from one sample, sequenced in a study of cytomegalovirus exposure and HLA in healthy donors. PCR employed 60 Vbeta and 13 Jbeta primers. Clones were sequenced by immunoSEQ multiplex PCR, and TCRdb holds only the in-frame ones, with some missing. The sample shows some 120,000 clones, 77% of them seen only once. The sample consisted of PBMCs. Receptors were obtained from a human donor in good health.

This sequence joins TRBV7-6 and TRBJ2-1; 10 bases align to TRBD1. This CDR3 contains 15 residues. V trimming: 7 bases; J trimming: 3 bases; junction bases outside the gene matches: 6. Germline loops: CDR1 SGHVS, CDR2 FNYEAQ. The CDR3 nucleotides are TGTGCCAGCACATCGGGACAGGGGTTCTACAATGAGCAGTTCTTC. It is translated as CASTSGQGFYNEQFF.

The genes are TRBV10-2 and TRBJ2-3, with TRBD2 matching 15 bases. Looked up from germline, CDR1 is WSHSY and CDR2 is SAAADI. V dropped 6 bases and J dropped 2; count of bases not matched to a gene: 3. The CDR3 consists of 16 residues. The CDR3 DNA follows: TGCGCCAGCAGGGGACTAGCGGGAGGCAACACAGATACGCAGTATTTT. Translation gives CASRGLAGGNTDTQYF.

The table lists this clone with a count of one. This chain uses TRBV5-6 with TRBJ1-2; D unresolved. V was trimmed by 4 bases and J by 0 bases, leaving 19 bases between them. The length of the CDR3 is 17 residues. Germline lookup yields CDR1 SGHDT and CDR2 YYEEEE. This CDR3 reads CASSPMIAASTNYGYTF. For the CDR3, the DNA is TGTGCCAGCAGCCCGATGATAGCGGCATCCACTAACTATGGCTACACCTTC.

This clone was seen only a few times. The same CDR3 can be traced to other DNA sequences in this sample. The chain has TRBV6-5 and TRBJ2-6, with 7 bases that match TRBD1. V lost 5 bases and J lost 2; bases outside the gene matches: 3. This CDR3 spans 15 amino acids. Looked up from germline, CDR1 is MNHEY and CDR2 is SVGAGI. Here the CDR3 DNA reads TGTGCCAGCAGTCAGACAGGGACTGGGGCCAACGTCCTGACTTTC. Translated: CASSQTGTGANVLTF.